The entry below gives a single T cell receptor beta chain sequence along with its context. These data come from a study of sequential checkpoint blockade in melanoma. Study in general: Patients were randomized 1:1 to nivolumab-then-ipilimumab or ipilimumab-then-nivolumab first-line. Both treatment sequences were followed by maintenance nivolumab.

The sample's treatment: randomized to nivolumab then ipilimumab (arm A) or the reverse (arm B). No patient had prior DNA-damaging chemotherapy. From thawed PBMCs, live CD3+CD8+ cells negative for CD19 and CD56 were sorted. Clones were sequenced by immunoSEQ multiplex PCR, and TCRdb holds only the in-frame ones, with some missing. Found here are over 25,000 clones, 60% to 85% of them singletons; the top ten hold roughly 14%. The CDR3 runs to 14 residues. Trimming shortened V by 2 bases and J by 0 bases, and 6 bases separated the two germline ends. Germline-derived CDR1 and CDR2 are SGHNT and YYREEE (reference sequence).

This TCR was recovered from a human donor with melanoma. Sequencing used CD8+ T cells sorted from blood (inferred from file names), obtained from a patient given nivolumab and ipilimumab in sequence. The genes are TRBV5-4 and TRBJ1-3, with D unresolved. In DNA form, the CDR3 reads TGTGCCAGCAGCTTCGGACTCTCTGGAAACACCATATATTTT. Translation gives CASSFGLSGNTIYF.